The clone carrying this TCR beta chain was observed a few times. What it recognizes is unknown. CDR1 is SNHLY and CDR2 is FYNNEI in the germline V gene. The ends were cut back, 6 bases at V and 8 bases at J, with 17 bases in the middle. The CDR3 sequence is 15 residues long. This sample stems from a study of T cell responses to AZD1222 COVID-19 vaccine. Study-wide results and limits: Donor demographics were predominantly white British with a female majority; clonal diversity may be underestimated.

Clones were read by immunoSEQ multiplex PCR, and TCRdb kept only the in-frame ones, dropping some. This table has roughly 100,000 clones, 70% to 90% appearing once. The TCR was taken from an adult in good health. The chain links TRBV2 to TRBJ1-6, with D perhaps matching TRBD1 (5 bases). This sample comprised peripheral blood, obtained on day 0 of AZD1222 vaccination. CDR3 nucleotides: TGTGCCAGCAGCAAGGGTGGAGGGGTTGATTCACCCCTCCACTTT. It yields the protein CASSKGGGVDSPLHF.